Listed below are T cell receptor beta chains from one sample, sequenced in a study of brain metastases from non-small cell lung cancer. Measured with immunoSEQ multiplex PCR; TCRdb has only the in-frame clones, and not every one. The sample lists approximately 700 clones; more than 75% were seen once. The specimen sequenced was tumor-adjacent normal tissue. Receptors were obtained from a donor aged 40 or over with non-small cell lung cancer. The CDR3 runs from the conserved cysteine through the conserved F or W. D genes are given only for firm matches. Where a row states a size, it is once, few, many or the class of an expanded clone; other rows omit it.

size	J	V	D	CDR3
few	TRBJ1-1	TRBV27	TRBD1	CASSLDAGRGRSEAFF
-	TRBJ2-7	TRBV7-8	TRBD1	CASSLDRGNEQYF
-	TRBJ1-5	TRBV5-5	TRBD1	CASSQGENQPQHF
-	TRBJ1-5	TRBV5-4	-	CASSSTPDRPQHF
-	TRBJ2-3	TRBV7-3	TRBD2	CASSWTSGPTDTQYF
-	TRBJ1-2	TRBV6-5	TRBD1	CASSYRQGGYTF
-	TRBJ1-2	TRBV5-4	TRBD1	CASSAYRGLDQSF
-	TRBJ1-5	TRBV6-1	-	CASSGDRNQPQHF
-	TRBJ2-7	TRBV6-5	-	CASSTEQGFQYF
-	TRBJ1-1	TRBV29-1	-	CSVLGWGNTEAFF
-	TRBJ1-1	TRBV5-1	-	CASSLGTENTEAFF
-	TRBJ1-1	TRBV7-2	TRBD1	CASRTTTGWDTEAFF
-	TRBJ1-2	TRBV14	-	CASSQGGGSDYGYTF
-	TRBJ2-1	TRBV19	TRBD2	CASSLAGGGYNEQFF
-	TRBJ1-2	TRBV19	TRBD1	CASSFGQGNYGYTF
-	TRBJ2-1	TRBV18	-	CASSRAYSYNEQFF
once	TRBJ2-2	TRBV5-1	-	CASSSLADNTGELFF
-	TRBJ2-7	TRBV6-2/TRBV6-3	-	CASSYIPYEQYF
-	TRBJ1-2	TRBV9	TRBD1	CASTGTGTFYGYTF
-	TRBJ1-3	TRBV6-5	-	CASSPGPPPGNTIYF
-	TRBJ2-2	TRBV5-8	TRBD1	CASSLAWGQFNTGELFF
-	TRBJ2-7	TRBV11-1	-	CASSRNLDEQYF